This entry lists 16 T cell receptor beta chains sequenced from one sample in a study of blood T cell repertoires in COVID-19. Clones were sequenced by immunoSEQ multiplex PCR, and TCRdb holds only the in-frame ones, with some missing. The repertoire consists of 390,000 or so clones, with roughly nine tenths occurring once and the leading ten covering about 1%. The sequencing sample was made of PBMCs or T cells enriched from blood (not recorded which). The receptors stem from a man between 18 and 35 years old who had recovered from COVID-19.

This chain links TRBV28 with TRBJ2-3, with D unclear. The CDR3 extends over 15 amino acids. V shed 6 bases and J shed 1 base, with 14 bases lying between them. Looked up from germline, CDR1 is MDHEN and CDR2 is SYDVKM. The CDR3: CASSPALVGTDTQYF. CDR3 nucleotides: TGTGCCAGCAGCCCAGCGCTGGTCGGCACAGATACGCAGTATTTT.

The chain couples TRBV3-1 (or the pseudogene TRBV3-2) to TRBJ1-2; weak D call: TRBD1 (5 bases). The length of the CDR3 is 16 residues. In germline, CDR1 is LGHDT, CDR2 YNNKEL (reference sequence). Trimming left V 1 base short and J 6 bases short, with 18 bases between. Here the CDR3 reads CASSQVQARASDGYTF. CDR3 bases: TGTGCCAGCAGCCAAGTCCAGGCCAGGGCTTCGGATGGCTACACCTTC.

The chain joins TRBV3-1 (or the pseudogene TRBV3-2) to TRBJ2-7, with 8 bases fitting TRBD2. V lost 3 bases and J lost 4; bases outside the gene matches: 5. Germline V lookup: CDR1 LGHDT, CDR2 YNNKEL (reference sequence). This CDR3 is 14 amino acids long. The CDR3 loop is CASSQARGAYEQYF. As DNA, the CDR3 is TGTGCCAGCAGCCAGGCGCGGGGGGCTTACGAGCAGTACTTC.

The CDR3 sequence: CASGEQGTGAEAFF. The CDR3 DNA follows: TGCGCCAGCGGGGAACAGGGGACCGGCGCTGAAGCTTTCTTT. This chain uses TRBV5-1 with TRBJ1-1; 7 bases fit TRBD1. With 7 bases clipped from V and 6 bases from J, the junction kept 12 bases outside the gene matches. CDR1 SGHRS and CDR2 YFSETQ come from the germline V gene. The CDR3 loop spans 14 amino acids.

The chain is built from TRBV28 and TRBJ1-2; TRBD1 agrees at 7 bases. CDR1 is MDHEN, CDR2 SYDVKM, per germline. Trimming at V came to 6 bases and at J to 8 bases, leaving 15 bases not matched to a gene. There are 15 residues in the CDR3. The CDR3 nucleotides read TGTGCCAGCAGCTCCCAGGGGGGCGTATTAGGGGGCTACACCTTC. Its protein product is CASSSQGGVLGGYTF.

This chain uses TRBV24-1 with TRBJ1-2; D gene unclear. The CDR3 extends over 12 amino acids. The V and J ends lost 7 bases and 7 bases respectively, with 12 bases between them. Germline values: CDR1 KGHDR, CDR2 SFDVKD. This CDR3 reads CATSWRGSGYTF. In nucleotides, the CDR3 is TGTGCCACCAGCTGGCGGGGAAGTGGCTACACCTTC.

The V gene is TRBV30, the J gene TRBJ1-4, with a tentative D call TRBD1 (6 bases). CDR1 GTSNPN and CDR2 SVGIG come from the germline V gene (reference sequence). CDR3 length: 15 residues. V gave up 4 bases and J gave up 6 bases, with 18 bases separating them. CDR3 loop: CAWTLRGGQDEKLFF. DNA for the CDR3: TGTGCCTGGACACTCCGGGGGGGGCAGGATGAAAAACTGTTTTTT.

This sequence joins TRBV5-6 and TRBJ1-5, with unresolved D. This CDR3 has 12 amino acids. Germline V CDR1 and CDR2: SGHDT, YYEEEE. V lost 1 base and J 4 bases, leaving 3 bases between the germline ends. CDR3 sequence (DNA): TGTGCCAGCAGCTTGTATAATCAGCCCCAGCATTTT. Protein: CASSLYNQPQHF. The variable domain in full, completed from reference TRBV5-6 and TRBJ1-5, reads DAGVTQSPTHLIKTRGQQVTLRCSPKSGHDTVSWYQQALGQGPQFIFQYYEEEERQRGNFPDRFSGHQFPNYSSELNVNALLLGDSALYLCASSLYNQPQHFGDGTRLSIL.

This CDR3 reads CASSQRLAEHNEQFF. For the CDR3, the DNA is TGCGCCAGCAGCCAGAGACTAGCGGAACATAATGAGCAGTTCTTC. The genes are TRBV4-3 and TRBJ2-1, with 9 bases identical to TRBD2. The CDR3 contains 15 residues. The germline CDR1 and CDR2 sequences are LGHNA and YSLEER. V was pared by 3 bases and J by 7 bases, with 7 bases of the junction left unmatched.

The J gene is TRBJ1-5, the V gene TRBV4-1; TRBD1 aligns across 10 bases. CDR3 size: 17 residues. Per the germline V gene, CDR1 is MGHRA and CDR2 is YSYEKL. V lost 5 bases and J lost 2; bases outside the gene matches: 9. The CDR3 region has the DNA TGCGCCAGCAGCGGGGGACAGGGGAGCCTTCGCAATCAGCCCCAGCATTTT. Translating it yields CASSGGQGSLRNQPQHF.

The DNA of the CDR3 is TGCGCCAGCAGCTTTACAGGTAGAGGCGAAAAACTGTTTTTT. It is translated as CASSFTGRGEKLFF. The chain recombines TRBV5-1 with TRBJ1-4; TRBD1 is a possible D gene (5 bases). Trimming removed 2 bases at V and 8 bases at J, with 13 bases between. CDR1 SGHRS and CDR2 YFSETQ come from the germline V gene. This CDR3 contains 14 residues.

This chain connects TRBV10-1 to TRBJ1-1; 11 positions agree with TRBD1. This CDR3 contains 15 residues. Germline V lookup: CDR1 WNHNN, CDR2 SYGVQD (reference sequence). V shed 6 bases, J shed 4 bases, and the junction held 7 bases outside the gene matches. The DNA for the CDR3 is TGCGCCAGCAGAAACTCCGGGACAGGGGGCACTGAAGCTTTCTTT. The encoded protein is CASRNSGTGGTEAFF.

The V and J genes are TRBV9 and TRBJ2-3, with TRBD2 matching 8 bases. From germline, CDR1 is SGDLS and CDR2 YYNGEE. The CDR3 loop spans 15 amino acids. With V trimmed by 0 bases and J by 7 bases, 7 bases remained unmatched. In nucleotides, the CDR3 is TGTGCCAGCAGCGTAGTGGAGCGGGGGAGTAATACGCAGTATTTT. Amino acid sequence: CASSVVERGSNTQYF.

The chain employs TRBV10-3 and TRBJ1-2; 11 positions agree with TRBD1. The trim removed 4 bases at V and 3 bases at J, leaving 1 base unmatched. Germline CDR1 ENHRY, CDR2 SYGVKD. The length of the CDR3 is 14 residues. The CDR3: CAISGTGGDYGYTF. The CDR3 DNA sequence: TGTGCCATCAGTGGGACAGGGGGCGACTATGGCTACACCTTC.

The chain has TRBV5-1 and TRBJ1-2, with 8 bases lining up with TRBD1. There are 16 residues in the CDR3. Germline V gene lookup returns CDR1 SGHRS and CDR2 YFSETQ. Trimming took 4 bases from V and 4 from J; bases not matched to a gene: 12. As DNA, the CDR3 is TGCGCCAGCAGCCCGGCGGGGCAGGGGGCGCTCTATGGCTACACCTTC. Its translation: CASSPAGQGALYGYTF.

The rearrangement joins TRBV27 to TRBJ1-4; 7 bases are shared with TRBD1. The germline CDR1 and CDR2 sequences are MNHEY and SMNVEV (reference sequence). The CDR3 is made up of 14 amino acids. With 1 base clipped from V and 9 bases from J, the junction kept 5 bases outside the gene matches. This CDR3 is CASSLYRDSKKLFF. CDR3 nucleotides: TGTGCCAGCAGTTTATACCGGGACAGTAAAAAACTGTTTTTT.